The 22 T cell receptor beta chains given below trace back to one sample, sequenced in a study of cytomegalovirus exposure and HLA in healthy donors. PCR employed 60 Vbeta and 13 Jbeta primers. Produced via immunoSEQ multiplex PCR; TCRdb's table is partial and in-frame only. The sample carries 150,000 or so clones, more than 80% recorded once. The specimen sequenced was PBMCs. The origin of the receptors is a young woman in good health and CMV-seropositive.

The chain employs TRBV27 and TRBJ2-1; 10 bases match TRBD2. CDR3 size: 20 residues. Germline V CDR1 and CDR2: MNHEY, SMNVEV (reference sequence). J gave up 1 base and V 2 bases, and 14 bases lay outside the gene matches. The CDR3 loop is CASSLGLAGGSTTSYNEQFF. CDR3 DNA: TGTGCCAGCAGTTTAGGGTTAGCGGGGGGTTCCACCACGTCCTACAATGAGCAGTTCTTC.

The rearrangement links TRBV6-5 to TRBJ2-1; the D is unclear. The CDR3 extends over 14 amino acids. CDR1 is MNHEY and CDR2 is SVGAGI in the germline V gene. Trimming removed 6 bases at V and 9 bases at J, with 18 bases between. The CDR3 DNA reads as TGTGCCAGCAGCCGCTCCGGGTGGGTCAGTGAGCAGTTCTTC. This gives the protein CASSRSGWVSEQFF.

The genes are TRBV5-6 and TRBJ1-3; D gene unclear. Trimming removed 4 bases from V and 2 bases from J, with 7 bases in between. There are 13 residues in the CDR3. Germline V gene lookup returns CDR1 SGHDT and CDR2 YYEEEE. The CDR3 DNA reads TGTGCCAGCAGCCTCCCGGCTGGAAACACCATATATTTT. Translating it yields CASSLPAGNTIYF.

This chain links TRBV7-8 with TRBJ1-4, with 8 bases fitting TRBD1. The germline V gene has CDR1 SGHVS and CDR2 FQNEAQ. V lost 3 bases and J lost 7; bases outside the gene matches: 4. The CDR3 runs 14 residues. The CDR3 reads CASSFRQGAEKLFF. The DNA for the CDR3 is TGTGCCAGCAGCTTTCGGCAGGGGGCTGAAAAACTGTTTTTT.

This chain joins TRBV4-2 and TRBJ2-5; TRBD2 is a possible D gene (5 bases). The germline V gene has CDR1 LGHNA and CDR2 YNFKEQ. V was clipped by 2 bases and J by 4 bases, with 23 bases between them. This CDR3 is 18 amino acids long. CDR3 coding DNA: TGTGCCAGCAGCCAATACTCGACGCCGGGCCCCGGGATAGAGACCCAGTACTTC. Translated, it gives CASSQYSTPGPGIETQYF.

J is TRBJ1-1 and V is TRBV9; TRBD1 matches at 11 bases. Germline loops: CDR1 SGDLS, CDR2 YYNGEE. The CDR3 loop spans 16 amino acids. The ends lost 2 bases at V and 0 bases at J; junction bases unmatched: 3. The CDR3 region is CASSVRDRGMNTEAFF. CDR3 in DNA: TGTGCCAGCAGCGTCCGGGACAGGGGGATGAACACTGAAGCTTTCTTT.

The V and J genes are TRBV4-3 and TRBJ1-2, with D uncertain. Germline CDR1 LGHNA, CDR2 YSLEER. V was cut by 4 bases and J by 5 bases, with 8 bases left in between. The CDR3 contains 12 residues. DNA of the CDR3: TGCGCCAGCAGCCCCTTCCAGTATGGCTACACCTTC. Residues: CASSPFQYGYTF.

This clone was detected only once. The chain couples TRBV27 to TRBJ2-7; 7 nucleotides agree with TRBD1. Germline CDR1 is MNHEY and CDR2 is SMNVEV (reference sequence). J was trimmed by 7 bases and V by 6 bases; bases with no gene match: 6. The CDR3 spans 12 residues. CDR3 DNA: TGTGCCAGCAGGTCCACAGGGGATGAGCAGTACTTC. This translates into CASRSTGDEQYF.

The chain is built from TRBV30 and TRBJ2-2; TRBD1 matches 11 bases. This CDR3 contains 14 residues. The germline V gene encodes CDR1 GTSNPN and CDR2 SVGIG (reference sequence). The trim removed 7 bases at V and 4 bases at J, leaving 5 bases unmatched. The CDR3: CASTGTGGTGELFF. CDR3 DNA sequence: TGTGCCTCGACCGGGACAGGGGGCACCGGGGAGCTGTTTTTT.

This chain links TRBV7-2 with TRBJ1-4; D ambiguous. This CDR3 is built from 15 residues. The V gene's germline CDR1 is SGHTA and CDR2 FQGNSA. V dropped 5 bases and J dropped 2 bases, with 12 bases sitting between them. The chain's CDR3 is CASSPYSHTNEKLFF. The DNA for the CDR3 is TGTGCCAGCAGCCCCTATAGTCATACTAATGAAAAACTGTTTTTT.

The CDR3 loop is CASSDGDYEQYF. CDR3 nucleotide sequence: TGTGCCAGCAGCGACGGAGACTACGAGCAGTACTTC. The V gene is TRBV9, the J gene TRBJ2-7; D gene unclear. Trimming pared 3 bases from V and 3 bases from J, leaving 7 bases between. Germline CDR1 and CDR2: SGDLS and YYNGEE. CDR3 length: 12 amino acids.

The CDR3 sequence: CASTSSYNSPLHF. The CDR3 DNA sequence: TGTGCCAGCACGAGCTCCTATAATTCACCCCTCCACTTT. The chain uses TRBV7-9 and TRBJ1-6; no clear D. Germline V CDR1 and CDR2: SEHNR, FQNEAQ (reference sequence). The CDR3 consists of 13 residues. Trimming took off 7 bases at V and 0 bases at J, with 4 bases between the two ends.

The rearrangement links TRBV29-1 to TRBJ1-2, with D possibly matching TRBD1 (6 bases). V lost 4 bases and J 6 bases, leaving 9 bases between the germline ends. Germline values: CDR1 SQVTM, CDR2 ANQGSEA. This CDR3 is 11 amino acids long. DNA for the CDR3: TGCAGCGTTGGTCAGGGGAATGGCTACACCTTC. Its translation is CSVGQGNGYTF.

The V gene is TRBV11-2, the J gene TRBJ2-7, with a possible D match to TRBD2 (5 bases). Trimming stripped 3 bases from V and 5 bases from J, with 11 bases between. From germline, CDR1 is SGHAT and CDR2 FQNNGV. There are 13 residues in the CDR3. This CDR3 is CASSLDLPHEQYF. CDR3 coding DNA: TGTGCCAGCAGCTTGGACTTGCCACACGAGCAGTACTTC. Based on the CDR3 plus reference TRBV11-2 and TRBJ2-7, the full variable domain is EAGVAQSPRYKIIEKRQSVAFWCNPISGHATLYWYQQILGQGPKLLIQFQNNGVVDDSQLPKDRFSAERLKGVDSTLKIQPAKLEDSAVYLCASSLDLPHEQYFGPGTRLTVT.

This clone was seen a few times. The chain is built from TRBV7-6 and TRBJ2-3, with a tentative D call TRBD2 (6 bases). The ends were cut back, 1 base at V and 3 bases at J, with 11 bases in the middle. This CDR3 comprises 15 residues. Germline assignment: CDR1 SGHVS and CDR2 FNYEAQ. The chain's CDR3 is CASSLGRDDTDTQYF. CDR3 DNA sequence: TGTGCCAGCAGCTTAGGGCGGGACGATACAGATACGCAGTATTTT.

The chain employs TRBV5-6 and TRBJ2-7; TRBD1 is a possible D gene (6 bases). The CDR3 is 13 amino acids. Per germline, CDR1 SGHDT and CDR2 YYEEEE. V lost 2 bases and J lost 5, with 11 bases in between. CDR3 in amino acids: CASSLGTIDEQYF. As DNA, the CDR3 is TGTGCCAGCAGCTTAGGGACAATCGACGAGCAGTACTTC.

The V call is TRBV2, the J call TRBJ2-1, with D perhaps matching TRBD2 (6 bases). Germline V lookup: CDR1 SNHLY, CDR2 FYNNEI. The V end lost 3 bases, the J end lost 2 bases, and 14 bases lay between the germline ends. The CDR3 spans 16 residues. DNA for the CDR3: TGTGCCAGCAGTGATTGGGACTTCACCACCTACAATGAGCAGTTCTTC. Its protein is CASSDWDFTTYNEQFF.

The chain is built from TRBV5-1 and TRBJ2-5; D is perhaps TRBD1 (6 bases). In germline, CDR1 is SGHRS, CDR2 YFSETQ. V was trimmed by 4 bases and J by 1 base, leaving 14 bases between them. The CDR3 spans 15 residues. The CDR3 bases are TGCGCCAGCAGCCCCAATCCAGGGGTCCAAGAGACCCAGTACTTC. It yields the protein CASSPNPGVQETQYF.

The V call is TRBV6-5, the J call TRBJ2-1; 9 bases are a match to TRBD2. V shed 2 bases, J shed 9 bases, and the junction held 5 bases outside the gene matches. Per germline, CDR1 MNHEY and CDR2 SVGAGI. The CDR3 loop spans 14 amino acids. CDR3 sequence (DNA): TGTGCCAGCAGTTACGGCGGGGGGGCCATTGAGCAGTTCTTC. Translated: CASSYGGGAIEQFF.

This chain's CDR3 is CASSLAFISGGTQYF. The DNA for the CDR3 is TGTGCCAGCAGCTTGGCCTTTATCAGCGGGGGGACCCAGTACTTC. This rearrangement joins TRBV5-5 to TRBJ2-5; 8 positions agree with TRBD2. Unmatched junction bases numbered 8, after V lost 0 bases and J lost 7 bases. Germline V gives CDR1 SGHKS, CDR2 YYEKEE (reference sequence). The CDR3 totals 15 residues.

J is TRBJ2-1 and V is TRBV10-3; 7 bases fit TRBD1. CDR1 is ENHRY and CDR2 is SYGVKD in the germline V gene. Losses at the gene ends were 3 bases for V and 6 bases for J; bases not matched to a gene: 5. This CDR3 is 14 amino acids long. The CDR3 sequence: CAISEGGRANEQFF. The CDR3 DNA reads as TGTGCCATCAGTGAAGGGGGCAGGGCCAATGAGCAGTTCTTC.

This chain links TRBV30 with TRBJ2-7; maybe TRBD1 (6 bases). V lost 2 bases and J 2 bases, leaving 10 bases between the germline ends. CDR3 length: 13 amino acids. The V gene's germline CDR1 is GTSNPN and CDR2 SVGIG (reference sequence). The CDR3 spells CAWSYAGAYEQYF. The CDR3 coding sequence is TGTGCCTGGAGTTATGCAGGGGCCTACGAGCAGTACTTC.